This is a list of T cell receptor beta chains from one sample in a study of cytomegalovirus exposure and HLA in healthy donors. Some clones are missing from TCRdb's copy, which holds only in-frame ones; the method was immunoSEQ multiplex PCR. The sample comprises under 150,000 clones, 65% to 85% of which are singletons, and 2.4% rests with the top ten. The sequenced sample was PBMCs. These receptors came from a man in his fifties or sixties in good health and CMV-seronegative. The CDR3 runs from the conserved cysteine through the conserved F or W. Each record gives: D gene, V gene, clone size, J gene, CDR3 DNA, CDR3 protein. D genes are given only for firm matches. Size values are once, few and many counts, or a class for expanded clones, and some rows have none.

>NA|TRBV6-5|NA|TRBJ2-1
TGTGCCAGCATGGTTCCAGGGAGGAATGAGCAGTTCTTC
CASMVPGRNEQFF
>TRBD1|TRBV5-6|NA|TRBJ1-2
TGTGCCAGCAGCGGCCGGGACAGGGGAGTCTATGGCTACACCTTC
CASSGRDRGVYGYTF
>TRBD1|TRBV9|NA|TRBJ1-1
TGTGCCAGCAGCGCAGCGCCGGGACAGGATAAAACTGAAGCTTTCTTT
CASSAAPGQDKTEAFF
>NA|TRBV9|NA|TRBJ1-4
TGTGCCAGCTCGAACCCCGGGGAAAAACTGTTTTTT
CASSNPGEKLFF
>TRBD2|TRBV28|NA|TRBJ2-5
TGTGCCAGCAGCCCAAGAGGCGGGAGGGAGACCCAGTACTTC
CASSPRGGRETQYF
>NA|TRBV5-6|NA|TRBJ2-7
TGTGCCAGCAGCCAGACAGCGCTCTCCTACGAGCAGTACTTC
CASSQTALSYEQYF
>NA|TRBV6-1|NA|TRBJ1-1
TGTGCCGCTCACACCGAAGCTTTCTTT
CAAHTEAFF
>TRBD1|TRBV5-1|NA|TRBJ1-5
TGCGCCAGCAGCTCTTCAGGGGGTGGCAATCAGCCCCAGCATTTT
CASSSSGGGNQPQHF
>TRBD1|TRBV30|NA|TRBJ2-4
TGTGCCTGGAGTGGGACAGGGGCAGGGTACATTCAGTACTTC
CAWSGTGAGYIQYF
>NA|TRBV28|NA|TRBJ1-1
TGTGCCAGTCAGGGTCCCTCAGCTTTCTTT
CASQGPSAFF
>TRBD2|TRBV7-3|NA|TRBJ2-7
TGTGCCAGCAGCTTAACGCCTAGCGGGAGCTCCTACGAGCAGTACTTC
CASSLTPSGSSYEQYF
>TRBD1|TRBV27|few|TRBJ2-7
TGTGCCAGCAGTTTTGGACAGGGGTTCGACGAGCAGTACTTC
CASSFGQGFDEQYF
>NA|TRBV6-5|NA|TRBJ1-2
TGTGCCAGCAGTTACAGCGAACTGAACTATGGCTACACCTTC
CASSYSELNYGYTF
>TRBD1|TRBV9|NA|TRBJ1-2
TGTGCCAGCAGCGTAGAAGGGACAGGAAACTATGGCTACACCTTC
CASSVEGTGNYGYTF